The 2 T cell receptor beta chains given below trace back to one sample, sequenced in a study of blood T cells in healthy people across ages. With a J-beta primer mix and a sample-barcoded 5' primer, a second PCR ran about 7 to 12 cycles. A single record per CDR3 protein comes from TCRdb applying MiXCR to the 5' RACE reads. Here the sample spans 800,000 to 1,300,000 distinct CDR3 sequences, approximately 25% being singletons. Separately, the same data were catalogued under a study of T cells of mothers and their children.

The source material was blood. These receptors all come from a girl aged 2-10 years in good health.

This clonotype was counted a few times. The CDR3 DNA follows: TGTGCCAGCAGCGCCGACGGGTCCCCCTACAATGAGCAGTTCTTC. Protein: CASSADGSPYNEQFF. The rearrangement uses TRBV7-3 and TRBJ2-1; D not resolved. The ends were cut back, 5 bases at V and 2 bases at J, with 13 bases in the middle. The germline V gene has CDR1 SGHTA and CDR2 FQGTGA. CDR3 length: 15 residues.

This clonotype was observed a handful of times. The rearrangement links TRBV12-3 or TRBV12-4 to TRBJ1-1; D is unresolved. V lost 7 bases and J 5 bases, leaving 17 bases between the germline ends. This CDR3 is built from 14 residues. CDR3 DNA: TGTGCCAGCAACCCGACCCGGTTAGGGACTGAAGCTTTCTTT. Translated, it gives CASNPTRLGTEAFF.